The TCR beta chain described here comes from a study of blood T cell repertoires in COVID-19. Study details: Some COVID-19 samples were acute and others convalescent; all came from the United States, Italy and Spain.

CDR3 length: 14 residues. The germline V gene encodes CDR1 MNHEY and CDR2 SVGAGI. V dropped 4 bases and J dropped 3 bases, with 12 bases sitting between them. Per the study methods: By means of reference gene primer amplification, nucleated cell counts were estimated. Data came from immunoSEQ multiplex PCR; TCRdb stores just in-frame clones and leaves some out. The V and J calls and clone size were taken over from that table, and D and trimming were inferred from the DNA. The sample contains tens of thousands of clones, about nine tenths of which appear only once. V is TRBV6-5 and J is TRBJ1-1, with a weak D call TRBD1 (5 bases). Sample: peripheral blood. The sequence was collected from a man younger than 45 with acute or convalescent COVID-19. CDR3 residues: CASSLTAGYTEAFF. The CDR3 DNA reads as TGTGCCAGCAGTTTGACAGCAGGATACACTGAAGCTTTCTTT.